This T cell receptor (beta chain) emerged from a study of vaccination effects on CD4 cells after COVID-19. Sequencing was preceded by expansion of antigen-specific CD4+ T cells with viral peptide pools in the ViraFEST assay. Upon completion of around eleven days in culture, CD4+ T cells were isolated. As their vaccination, participants received two doses of either BNT162b2 or mRNA-1273. With roughly 9.5 ug/ml peptides and 10 IU/ml IL-2, a few million PBMC per well were cultured. Cells had half their medium changed to IL-2 medium on days 3 and 7. Profiled with immunoSEQ multiplex PCR; TCRdb holds only in-frame clones, not every one. The sample contains about 59,000 clones, 60% to 80% of which appear only once. The V gene's germline CDR1 is LNHDA and CDR2 SQIVND (reference sequence). This CDR3 contains 14 residues. Trimming took 5 bases from V and 5 from J, leaving 15 bases between them. Concerning this clone: The antigen remains undetermined.

Study observations and caveats: From healthy vaccinees, only 1 of 255 vaccine-induced clones also reacted to common cold coronaviruses. Both infection-induced and vaccine-induced clones contracted markedly at late post-vaccination timepoints.

The rearrangement joins TRBV19 to TRBJ2-5; unclear D gene. Sequencing used CD4+ T cells from PBMCs cultured with HCoV-OC43 spike peptides, obtained after COVID-19 vaccination. Stated subset: HCoV-OC43 spike overlapping peptide pool stimulation. The receptor's source is a human donor who received a COVID-19 vaccine. The CDR3 DNA sequence: TGTGCCAGTAGTCGGTCGACGGGTGGGGAGACCCAGTACTTC. Translation: CASSRSTGGETQYF.